This T cell receptor beta chain is drawn from a study of blood T cells in healthy people across ages. Whole-study results and caveats: The fall in TCR beta diversity per million T cells was roughly linear with age.

Concerning this clonotype: Antigen: not known. A junction boundary mismatches the germline segment, possibly from a read error.

CDR1 and CDR2 from the germline V gene are SGHRS and YFSETQ. The CDR3 spans 18 residues. It was with a sample-barcoded 5' primer and a J-beta primer mix that a second PCR of about 6 to 11 cycles was run. Via MiXCR, TCRdb re-called the 5' RACE reads, giving one row per CDR3 protein. The sample contains 650,000 to 950,000 distinct CDR3 sequences, under 45% of which appear only once. The study drew donors from healthy Caucasian individuals in Russia aged about 6 to 90. Material: blood. The receptor's source is a man aged 60 to 69 in good health. The genes are TRBV5-1 and TRBJ2-6; 7 positions agree with TRBD1. CDR3 protein: CASSLAGGWDPGADVLTF. As DNA, the CDR3 is TGCGCCAGCAGCTTGGCAGGGGGTTGGGACCCCGGGGCCGACGTCCTGACTTTC.